This is a list of T cell receptor beta chains from one sample in a study of blood T cell repertoires in COVID-19. Clones were sequenced by immunoSEQ multiplex PCR, and TCRdb holds only the in-frame ones, with some missing. The table lists roughly 130,000 clones, under 90% of them singletons. The sequenced sample consisted of peripheral blood. These receptors originate from a woman in her 70s with acute or convalescent COVID-19. Each CDR3 is given with its conserved first and last residue. Fields, in order: D gene, CDR3 length, J gene, clone size, V gene, CDR3 DNA, CDR3 protein. The D gene is left open where the match is weak. Some rows mark clone size as missing; the rest say once, few, many or name a class of expanded clone.

NA 13 TRBJ1-5 NA TRBV7-6 TGTGCCAGCAGTTTGGACACTAATCAGCCCCAGCATTTT CASSLDTNQPQHF
TRBD1 13 TRBJ2-1 NA TRBV11-1 TGTGCCAGCAGCTTGGACAGGGTCAGTGAGCAGTTCTTC CASSLDRVSEQFF
NA 15 TRBJ2-6 NA TRBV5-6 TGTGCCAGCAGACTAAGGATAGACGGGGCCAACGTCCTGACTTTC CASRLRIDGANVLTF
NA 15 TRBJ2-3 NA TRBV11-2 TGTGCCAGCAGCCCTAGCGTAACCTACACAGATACGCAGTATTTT CASSPSVTYTDTQYF
NA 15 TRBJ1-1 NA TRBV10-2 TGCGCCAGCCTAAAGAACACAGGCGGGAACACTGAAGCTTTCTTT CASLKNTGGNTEAFF
NA 17 TRBJ2-5 once TRBV5-3 TGTGCCAGAAGCTTGAGGCATCTGCCTAGCGTTATGGAGACCCAGTACTTC CARSLRHLPSVMETQYF
TRBD1 14 TRBJ1-1 NA TRBV11-2 TGTGCCAGCAGCTTAGATGGACAGGGGACGTCGGCTTTCTTT CASSLDGQGTSAFF
NA 12 TRBJ1-2 NA TRBV12-3/TRBV12-4 TGTGCCAGCAGTTTACGGGGTCGAGGCTACACCTTC CASSLRGRGYTF
NA 15 TRBJ1-1 NA TRBV14 TGTGCCAGCAGCCAAGACCGGGTTCGGGGCACTGAAGCTTTCTTT CASSQDRVRGTEAFF
NA 12 TRBJ2-5 NA TRBV7-9 TGTGCCAGCAGCTTGTTCCGGGAGACCCAGTACTTC CASSLFRETQYF
TRBD1 14 TRBJ1-2 NA TRBV7-8 TGTGCCAGCAGCTACGGACAGGGGGCGCGGGGCTACACCTTC CASSYGQGARGYTF
TRBD1 15 TRBJ1-6 NA TRBV5-5 TGTGCCAGCAGCTTGTCAGGGGGAGGCAATTCACCCCTCCACTTT CASSLSGGGNSPLHF
NA 15 TRBJ2-3 NA TRBV30 TGTGCCTGGACCACTTGGCGGTCCCGGACAGATACGCAGTATTTT CAWTTWRSRTDTQYF
NA 11 TRBJ2-5 NA TRBV6-5 TGTGCCAGCCGACTAGGGCAGACCCAGTACTTC CASRLGQTQYF
TRBD1 13 TRBJ1-2 NA TRBV2 TGTGCCAGCACGGGACAGGGTACCTATGGCTACACCTTC CASTGQGTYGYTF
NA 14 TRBJ1-3 NA TRBV27 TGTGCCAGCAGCATGACAGTTGGTGGAAACACCATATATTTT CASSMTVGGNTIYF
NA 18 TRBJ1-2 NA TRBV4-3 TGCGCCAGCAGCCAAGATCGATATGGGCGAAATACTAACTATGGCTACACCTTC CASSQDRYGRNTNYGYTF
NA 17 TRBJ2-2 NA TRBV7-3 TGTGCCAGCAGCTTAGAGTCCGGGAGAAAGAGCCCCGGGGAGCTGTTTTTT CASSLESGRKSPGELFF
NA 11 TRBJ2-7 NA TRBV12-5 TGTGCTAGTGGTTTGCTCTACGAGCAGTACTTC CASGLLYEQYF
TRBD2 19 TRBJ2-3 few TRBV11-3 TGTGCCAGCAGCTTAGCCGACCTACTAGCGGGGGGGGGCACAGATACGCAGTATTTT CASSLADLLAGGGTDTQYF
NA 14 TRBJ2-3 NA TRBV5-4 TGTGCCAGCCGCCCGGACTCCACCACAGATACGCAGTATTTT CASRPDSTTDTQYF
NA 15 TRBJ1-3 NA TRBV9 TGTGCCAGCAGCGTTGGACAGCTGGCGCTGAACACCATATATTTT CASSVGQLALNTIYF
NA 16 TRBJ1-5 NA TRBV15 TGTGCCACCAGCAGAGACCCGGGTCGTAATTATCAGCCCCAGCATTTT CATSRDPGRNYQPQHF
NA 14 TRBJ1-6 NA TRBV6-5 TGTGCCAGCAGTTTCCGCGGAGAAAATTCACCCCTCCACTTT CASSFRGENSPLHF
TRBD2 16 TRBJ2-1 NA TRBV6-2/TRBV6-3 TGTGCCAGCAGTTACCCGACTAGCGGGGGGGGCTTGGCGCAGTTCTTC CASSYPTSGGGLAQFF